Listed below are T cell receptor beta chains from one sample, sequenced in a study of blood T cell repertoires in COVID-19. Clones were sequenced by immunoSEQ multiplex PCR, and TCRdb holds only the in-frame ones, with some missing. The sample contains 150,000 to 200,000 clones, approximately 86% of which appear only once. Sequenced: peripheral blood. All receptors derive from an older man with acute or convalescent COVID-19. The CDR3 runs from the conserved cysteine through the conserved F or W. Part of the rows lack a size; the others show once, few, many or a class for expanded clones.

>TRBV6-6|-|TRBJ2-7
CASSPVGPGARTGPRSYEQYF
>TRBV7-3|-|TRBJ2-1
CASSFQGASEQFF
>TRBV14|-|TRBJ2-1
CASSTRDLSYNEQFF
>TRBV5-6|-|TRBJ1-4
CASSQLTGPREKLFF
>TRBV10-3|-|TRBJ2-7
CAIRGDRGGEQYF
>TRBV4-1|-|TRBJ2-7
CASSQEGAGGEQYF
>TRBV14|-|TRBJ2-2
CASSRGRSLGTGELFF
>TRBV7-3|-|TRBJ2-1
CASSLRAGEWFF
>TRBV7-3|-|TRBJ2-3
CASSLLAGGSTDTQYF
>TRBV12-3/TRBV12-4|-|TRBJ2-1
CASHSGSNEQFF
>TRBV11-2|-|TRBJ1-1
CASSFRAAGDTEAFF
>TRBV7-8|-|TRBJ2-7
CASSLSTLGQYF
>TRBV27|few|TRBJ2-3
CASSFSHGGTDTQYF
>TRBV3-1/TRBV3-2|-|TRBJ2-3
CASSQVRVRASGRAPTDTQYF
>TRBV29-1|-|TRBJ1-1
CSVGQLNTEAFF
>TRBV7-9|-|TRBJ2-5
CASSLTSGREETQYF
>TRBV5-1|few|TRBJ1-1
CASSPQGANTEAFF
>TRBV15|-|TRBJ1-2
CATSRGGKVEGGYTF
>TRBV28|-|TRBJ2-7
CASSPTDRDRYEQYF
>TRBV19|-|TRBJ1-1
CASSRTGAKAFF
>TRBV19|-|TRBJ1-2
CASSVRVHYGYTF
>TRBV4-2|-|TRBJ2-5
CASSHPLVAGARFQETQYF
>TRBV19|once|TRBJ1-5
CASSIRGGRQPQHF
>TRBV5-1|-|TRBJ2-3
CASSLGGGQDTQYF
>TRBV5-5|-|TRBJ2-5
CASSLAPLAGGPQGTQYF
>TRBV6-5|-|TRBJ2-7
CASSYPPGRGNPMDF
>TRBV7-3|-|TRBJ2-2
CASSRPAGGSGELFF
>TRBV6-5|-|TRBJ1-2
CASKPPGQGPGYTF
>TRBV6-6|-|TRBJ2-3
CASARGDTQYF
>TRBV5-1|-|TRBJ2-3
CASSLAEASRTDTQYF
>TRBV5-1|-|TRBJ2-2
CASSSTGLYTGELFF
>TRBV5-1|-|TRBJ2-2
CASSSAIETGVGELFF
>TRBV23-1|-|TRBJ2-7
CASSQVVGLGQGWYEQYF
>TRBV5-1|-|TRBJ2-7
CASSLERSSYEQYF
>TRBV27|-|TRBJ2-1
CASSRPGQPYNEQFF
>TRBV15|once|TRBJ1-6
CATSRDRGSYNSPLHF
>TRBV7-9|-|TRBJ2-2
CASSRLAGRGELFF
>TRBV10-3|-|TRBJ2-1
CAISERGAPYNEQFF
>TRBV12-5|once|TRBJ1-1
CASGPRQGSSPEAFF
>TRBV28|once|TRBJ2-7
CASSSPGQDYTYEQYF
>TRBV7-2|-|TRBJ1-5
CASSLAGLNQPQHF
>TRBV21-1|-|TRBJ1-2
CASSKAQGAYYGYTF
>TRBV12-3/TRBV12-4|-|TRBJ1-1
CASSLLYTEAFF
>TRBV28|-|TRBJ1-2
CASSLNGYGYTF
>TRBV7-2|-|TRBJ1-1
CASSLGGQHEAFF
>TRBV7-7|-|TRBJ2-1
CASSRGGANYNEQFF
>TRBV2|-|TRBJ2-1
CASRSGQGGGFGFF
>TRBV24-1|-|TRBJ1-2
CATSDSGTGSNYGYTF
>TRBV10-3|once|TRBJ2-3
CAISESWASGASTDTQYF
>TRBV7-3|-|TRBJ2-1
CASSSSFFNEQFF
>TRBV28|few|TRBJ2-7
CASTVIGGRMYEQYF
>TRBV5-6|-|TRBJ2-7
CASSPLDRNSYEQYF
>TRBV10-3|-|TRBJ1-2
CAIRGDREGGYTF
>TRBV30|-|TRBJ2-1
CAWNELADYNEQFF